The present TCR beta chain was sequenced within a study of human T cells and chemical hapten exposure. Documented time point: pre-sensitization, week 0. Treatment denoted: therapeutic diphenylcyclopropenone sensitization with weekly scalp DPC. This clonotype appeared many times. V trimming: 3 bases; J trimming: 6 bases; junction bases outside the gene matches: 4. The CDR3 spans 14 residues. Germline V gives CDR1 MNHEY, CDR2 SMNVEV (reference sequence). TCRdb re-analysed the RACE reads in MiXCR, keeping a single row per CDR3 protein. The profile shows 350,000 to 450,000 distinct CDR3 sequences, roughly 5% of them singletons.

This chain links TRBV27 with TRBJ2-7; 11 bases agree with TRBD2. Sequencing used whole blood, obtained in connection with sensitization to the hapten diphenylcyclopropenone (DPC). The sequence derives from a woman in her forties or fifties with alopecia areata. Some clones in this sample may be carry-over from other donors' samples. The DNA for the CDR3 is TGTGCCAGCAGTTTTTTGGGGACTAGCGGCGAGCAGTACTTC. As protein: CASSFLGTSGEQYF.